This T cell receptor (beta chain) is drawn from a study of spatial heterogeneity in lung cancer. Study-level information: Correlation of TCR transcript counts in tumor regions with a T cell module score from matched bulk RNA-seq was strong. Study-wide points: Expanded TCRs that were ubiquitous or regional had counts tracking ubiquitous and regional nonsynonymous mutations, respectively. Counts of expanded intratumoral alpha and beta TCRs tracked tumor mutation counts.

Per germline, CDR1 SNHLY and CDR2 FYNNEI. V shed 8 bases, J shed 7 bases, and the junction held 12 bases outside the gene matches. This CDR3 has 14 amino acids. In its sample, this clonotype is large. The antigen remains unidentified. This sample's time point: sample taken at primary tumor resection. Donation came from about 72 patients with untreated early-stage non-small cell lung cancer. Using its own MiXCR run on the 5' RACE reads, TCRdb lists one record per CDR3 protein. Of over 3,000 distinct CDR3 sequences in the sample, 16% were seen once. This TCR was sampled from a male donor with early-stage non-small cell lung cancer. Sequenced here: lung tumor tissue, sampled at surgery. This chain connects TRBV2 to TRBJ2-7; 9 positions match TRBD2. Here the CDR3 reads CASGASGNRKEQYF. The DNA of the CDR3 is TGTGCCAGCGGGGCTAGCGGGAACCGTAAGGAGCAGTACTTC. Complete variable domain (other parts from reference TRBV2 and TRBJ2-7): EPEVTQTPSHQVTQMGQEVILRCVPISNHLYFYWYRQILGQKVEFLVSFYNNEISEKSEIFDDQFSVERPDGSNFTLKIRSTKLEDSAMYFCASGASGNRKEQYFGPGTRLTVT.